The source of this TCR beta chain is a study of blood T cells in healthy people across ages. Combining a sample-barcoded 5' primer with a J-beta primer mix, a second PCR ran for roughly 7 to 12 cycles. There were at least 3 million CDR3-containing paired-end reads obtained from each sample. TCRdb recomputed calls from the 5' RACE reads with MiXCR, one row per CDR3 protein. The sample contains around 1,900,000 distinct CDR3 sequences, 39% of which appear only once. As concerns this clonotype: The antigen remains unidentified.

The CDR3 is made up of 13 amino acids. The V end lost 3 bases, the J end lost 13 bases, and 17 bases lay between the germline ends. Notes on the study in general: The unknown donor CMV status may have confounded expanded clonotype changes. Diversity estimates drawn from one million T cells were deemed underestimates.

The sample consisted of blood. The V gene is TRBV12-3 or TRBV12-4, the J gene TRBJ2-3; a possible D gene is TRBD1 (6 bases). This TCR derives from a human donor in good health. The DNA of the CDR3 is TGTGCCAGCAGTTTTCAACAGGGAATTTCTAAGTATTTT. This codes for CASSFQQGISKYF.